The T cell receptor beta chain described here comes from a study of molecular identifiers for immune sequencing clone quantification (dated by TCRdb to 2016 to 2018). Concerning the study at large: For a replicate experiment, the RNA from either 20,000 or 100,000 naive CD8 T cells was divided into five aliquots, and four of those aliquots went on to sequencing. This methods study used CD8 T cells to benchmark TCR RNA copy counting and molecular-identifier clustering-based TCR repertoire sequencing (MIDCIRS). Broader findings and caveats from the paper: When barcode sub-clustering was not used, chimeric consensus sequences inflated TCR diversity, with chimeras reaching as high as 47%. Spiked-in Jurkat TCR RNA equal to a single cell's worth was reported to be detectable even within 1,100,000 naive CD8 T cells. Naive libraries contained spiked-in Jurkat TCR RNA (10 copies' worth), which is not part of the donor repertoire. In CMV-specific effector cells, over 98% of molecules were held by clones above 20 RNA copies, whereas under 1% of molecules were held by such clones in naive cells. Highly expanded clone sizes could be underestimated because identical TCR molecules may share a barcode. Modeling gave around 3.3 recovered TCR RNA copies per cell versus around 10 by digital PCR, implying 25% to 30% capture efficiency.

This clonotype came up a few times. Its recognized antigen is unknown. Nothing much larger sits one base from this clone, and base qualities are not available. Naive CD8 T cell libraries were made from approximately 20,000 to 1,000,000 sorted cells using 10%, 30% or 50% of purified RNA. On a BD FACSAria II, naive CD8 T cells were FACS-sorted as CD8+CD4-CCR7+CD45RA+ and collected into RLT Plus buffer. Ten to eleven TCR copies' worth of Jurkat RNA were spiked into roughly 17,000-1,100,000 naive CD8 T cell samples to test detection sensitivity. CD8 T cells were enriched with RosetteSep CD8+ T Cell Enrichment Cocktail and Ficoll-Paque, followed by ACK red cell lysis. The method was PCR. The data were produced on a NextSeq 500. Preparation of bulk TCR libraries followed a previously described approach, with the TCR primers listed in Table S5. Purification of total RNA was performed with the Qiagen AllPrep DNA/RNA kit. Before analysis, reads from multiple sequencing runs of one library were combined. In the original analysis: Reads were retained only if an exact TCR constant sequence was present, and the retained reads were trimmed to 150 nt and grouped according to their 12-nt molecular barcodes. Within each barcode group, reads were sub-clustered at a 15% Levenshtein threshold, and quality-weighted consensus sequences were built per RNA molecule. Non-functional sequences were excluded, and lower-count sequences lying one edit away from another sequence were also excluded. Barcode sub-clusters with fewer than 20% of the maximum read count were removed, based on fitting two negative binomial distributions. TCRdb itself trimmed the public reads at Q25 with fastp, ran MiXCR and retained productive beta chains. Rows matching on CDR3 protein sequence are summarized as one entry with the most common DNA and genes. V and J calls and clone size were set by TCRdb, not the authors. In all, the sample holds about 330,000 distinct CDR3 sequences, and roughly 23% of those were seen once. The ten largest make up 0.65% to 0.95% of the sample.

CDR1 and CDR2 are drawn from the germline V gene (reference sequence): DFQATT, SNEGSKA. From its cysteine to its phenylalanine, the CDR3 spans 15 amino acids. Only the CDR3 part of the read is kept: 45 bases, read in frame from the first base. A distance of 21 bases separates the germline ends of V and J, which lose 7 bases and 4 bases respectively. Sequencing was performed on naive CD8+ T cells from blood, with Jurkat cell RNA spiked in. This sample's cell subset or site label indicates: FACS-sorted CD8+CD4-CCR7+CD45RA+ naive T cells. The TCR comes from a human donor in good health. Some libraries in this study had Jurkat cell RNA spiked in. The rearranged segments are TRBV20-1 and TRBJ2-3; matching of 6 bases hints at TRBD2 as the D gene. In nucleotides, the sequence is TGCAGTGAAAGCGGGCGGGATGGTCTCTCAGATACGCAGTATTTT. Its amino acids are CSESGRDGLSDTQYF.